This T cell receptor beta chain emerged from a study of CD8 T cells in Susac syndrome. This CDR3 region has 14 residues. From germline, CDR1 is SGHDT and CDR2 YYEEEE. V lost 4 bases, J lost 5 bases, and 5 bases stayed unmatched. An amount of RNA that ranged from 0.5 to 1 ug was reverse transcribed with random hexamers. A single record per CDR3 protein comes from TCRdb applying MiXCR to the immunoSEQ multiplex PCR reads. Here the sample spans under 200,000 distinct CDR3 sequences, roughly 90% being singletons. The gene calls are TRBV5-6 and TRBJ1-2; TRBD1 matches 10 bases. The receptor was derived from a human donor with Susac syndrome. The sample taken for sequencing was CD4+ T cells from PBMCs. Written as DNA, the CDR3 is TGTGCCAGCAGCCGACAGGGGGCTTGGTATGGCTACACCTTC. This gives the protein CASSRQGAWYGYTF.